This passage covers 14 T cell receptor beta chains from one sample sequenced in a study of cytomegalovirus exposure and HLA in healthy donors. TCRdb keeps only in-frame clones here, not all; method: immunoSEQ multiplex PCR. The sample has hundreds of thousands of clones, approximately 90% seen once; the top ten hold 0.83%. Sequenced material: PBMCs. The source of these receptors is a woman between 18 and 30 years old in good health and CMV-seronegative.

CDR3 protein: CASSYGGWAATEAFF. The CDR3 DNA reads TGTGCCAGCAGTTACGGGGGGTGGGCGGCTACTGAAGCTTTCTTT. The chain links TRBV6-5 to TRBJ1-1, with D perhaps matching TRBD1 (5 bases). The germline V gene has CDR1 MNHEY and CDR2 SVGAGI. V gave up 2 bases and J gave up 5 bases, with 15 bases separating them. This CDR3 contains 15 residues.

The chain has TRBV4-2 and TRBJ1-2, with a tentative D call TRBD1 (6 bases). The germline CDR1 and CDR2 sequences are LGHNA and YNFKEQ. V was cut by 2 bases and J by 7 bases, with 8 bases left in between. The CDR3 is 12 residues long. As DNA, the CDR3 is TGTGCCAGCAGCCAAACAGGGACTGGCTACACCTTC. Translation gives CASSQTGTGYTF.

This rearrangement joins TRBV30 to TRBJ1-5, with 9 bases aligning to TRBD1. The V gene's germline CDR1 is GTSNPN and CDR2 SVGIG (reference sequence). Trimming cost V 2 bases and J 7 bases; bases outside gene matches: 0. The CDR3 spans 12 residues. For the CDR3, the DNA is TGTGCCTGGAGTACAGGGGGCCAGCCCCAGCATTTT. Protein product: CAWSTGGQPQHF.

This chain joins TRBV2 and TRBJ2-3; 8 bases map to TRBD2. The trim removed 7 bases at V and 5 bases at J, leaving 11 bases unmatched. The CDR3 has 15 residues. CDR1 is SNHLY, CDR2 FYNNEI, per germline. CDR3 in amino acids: CASMGAGARRDTQYF. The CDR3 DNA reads TGTGCCAGCATGGGAGCGGGGGCCAGGAGAGATACGCAGTATTTT. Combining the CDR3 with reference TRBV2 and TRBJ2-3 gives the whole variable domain EPEVTQTPSHQVTQMGQEVILRCVPISNHLYFYWYRQILGQKVEFLVSFYNNEISEKSEIFDDQFSVERPDGSNFTLKIRSTKLEDSAMYFCASMGAGARRDTQYFGPGTRLTVL.

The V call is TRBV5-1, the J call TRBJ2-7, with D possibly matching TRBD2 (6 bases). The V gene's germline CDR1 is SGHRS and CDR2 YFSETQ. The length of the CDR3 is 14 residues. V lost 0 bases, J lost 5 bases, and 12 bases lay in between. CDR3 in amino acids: CASSLAGSGHEQYF. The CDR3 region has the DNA TGCGCCAGCAGCTTGGCCGGTAGCGGTCACGAGCAGTACTTC.

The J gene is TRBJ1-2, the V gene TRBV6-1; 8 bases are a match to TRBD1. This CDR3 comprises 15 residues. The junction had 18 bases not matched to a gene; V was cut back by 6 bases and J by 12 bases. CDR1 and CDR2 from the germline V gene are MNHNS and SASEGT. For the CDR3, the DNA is TGTGCCAGCAGGGAGGGAGGGACAGGAAAGAGACAGCACACCTTC. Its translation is CASREGGTGKRQHTF.

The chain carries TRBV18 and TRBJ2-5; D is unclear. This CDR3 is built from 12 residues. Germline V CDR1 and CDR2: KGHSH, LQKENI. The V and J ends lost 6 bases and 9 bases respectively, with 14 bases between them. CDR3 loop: CASSALEDSQYF. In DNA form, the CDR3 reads TGTGCCAGCTCGGCTTTAGAGGATTCCCAGTACTTC.

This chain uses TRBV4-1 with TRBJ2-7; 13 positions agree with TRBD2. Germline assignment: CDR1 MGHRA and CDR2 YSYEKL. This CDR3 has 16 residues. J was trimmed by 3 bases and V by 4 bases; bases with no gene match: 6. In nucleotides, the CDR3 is TGCGCCAGCAGCCCGAGGACTAGCGGGGGTTTCTACGAGCAGTACTTC. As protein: CASSPRTSGGFYEQYF.

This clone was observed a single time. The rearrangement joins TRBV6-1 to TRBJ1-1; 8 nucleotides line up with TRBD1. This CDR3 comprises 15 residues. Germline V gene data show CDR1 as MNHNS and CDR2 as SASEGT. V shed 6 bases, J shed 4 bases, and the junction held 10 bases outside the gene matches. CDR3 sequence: CASSSTGALPTEAFF. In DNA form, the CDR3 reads TGTGCCAGCAGCTCGACAGGGGCCCTACCCACTGAAGCTTTCTTT.

In nucleotides, the CDR3 is TGCGCCAGCAGCTTACAGGGGGCCCAACTCGCTAATGAAAAACTGTTTTTT. Residues: CASSLQGAQLANEKLFF. This sequence joins TRBV5-1 and TRBJ1-4, with 9 bases matching TRBD1. There are 17 residues in the CDR3. Germline-derived CDR1 and CDR2 are SGHRS and YFSETQ. V trimming: 2 bases; J trimming: 3 bases; junction bases outside the gene matches: 8.

The CDR3 loop is CASQRLAGKDTQYF. The CDR3 DNA reads TGTGCCAGCCAGAGACTAGCGGGGAAAGATACGCAGTATTTT. The V and J genes are TRBV2 and TRBJ2-3; 11 bases match TRBD2. V trimming: 8 bases; J trimming: 5 bases; junction bases outside the gene matches: 6. This CDR3 region has 14 residues. Germline V gene sequence: CDR1 SNHLY, CDR2 FYNNEI.

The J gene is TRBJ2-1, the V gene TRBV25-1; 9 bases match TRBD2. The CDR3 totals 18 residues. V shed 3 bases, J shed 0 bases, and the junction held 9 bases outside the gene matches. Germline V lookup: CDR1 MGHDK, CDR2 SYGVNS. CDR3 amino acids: CASSETLAGDNSYNEQFF. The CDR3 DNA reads TGTGCCAGCAGTGAGACATTAGCGGGAGACAACTCCTACAATGAGCAGTTCTTC.

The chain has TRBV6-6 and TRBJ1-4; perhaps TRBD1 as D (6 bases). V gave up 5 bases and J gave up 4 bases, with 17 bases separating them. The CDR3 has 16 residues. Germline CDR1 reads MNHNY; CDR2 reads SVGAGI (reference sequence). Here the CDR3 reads CASSPHGGALNEKLFF. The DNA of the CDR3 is TGTGCCAGCAGTCCCCATGGGGGGGCCCTTAATGAAAAACTGTTTTTT.

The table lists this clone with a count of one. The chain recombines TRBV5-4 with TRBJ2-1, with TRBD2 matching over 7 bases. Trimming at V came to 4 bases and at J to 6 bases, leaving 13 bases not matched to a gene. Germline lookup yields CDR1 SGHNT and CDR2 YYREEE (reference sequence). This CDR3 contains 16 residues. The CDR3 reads CASSPGGTLGFNEQFF. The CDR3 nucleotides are TGTGCCAGCAGCCCCGGGGGGACCCTCGGTTTCAATGAGCAGTTCTTC.